A selection of T cell receptor beta chains follows, all from one sample in a study of cytomegalovirus exposure and HLA in healthy donors. Sequencing used immunoSEQ multiplex PCR; TCRdb keeps in-frame clones, though not all of them. The repertoire holds 110,000 to 150,000 clones, with over 65% as singletons. Sequenced sample: PBMCs. These receptors all stem from a female donor in good health and CMV-seronegative. Both conserved end residues are part of each CDR3. A D gene is named only where the DNA matches it firmly. Part of the rows lack a size; the others show once, few, many or a class for expanded clones.

clone_size j_call d_call v_call cdr3_aa cdr3_nt
NA TRBJ1-4 NA TRBV6-1 CASSEAGRKEKLFF TGTGCCAGCAGTGAAGCGGGGCGAAAGGAAAAACTGTTTTTT
NA TRBJ1-4 NA TRBV28 CASSYIAGGSNEKLFF TGTGCCAGCAGTTATATAGCGGGGGGATCTAATGAAAAACTGTTTTTT
NA TRBJ1-2 TRBD1 TRBV4-1 CASSHGRDSTPYGYTF TGCGCCAGCAGCCATGGGCGGGACAGCACGCCCTATGGCTACACCTTC
NA TRBJ2-1 NA TRBV6-4 CASSEGQYNEQFF TGTGCCAGCAGTGAAGGACAGTACAATGAGCAGTTCTTC
NA TRBJ2-3 NA TRBV6-1 CASGGGGGPRTQYF TGTGCCAGCGGCGGTGGGGGGGGGCCCCGTACGCAGTATTTT
NA TRBJ1-1 NA TRBV5-1 CASSLAKGETEAFF TGCGCCAGCAGCTTGGCCAAGGGGGAGACTGAAGCTTTCTTT
NA TRBJ1-2 NA TRBV4-1 CASSQARGLGGGYTF TGCGCCAGCAGCCAAGCCCGGGGATTAGGAGGTGGCTACACCTTC
NA TRBJ2-3 TRBD2 TRBV5-4 CASSPGLAGKTDTQYF TGTGCCAGCAGCCCGGGACTAGCGGGGAAGACAGATACGCAGTATTTT
NA TRBJ2-3 NA TRBV6-1 CASGWEVDTQYF TGTGCCAGCGGCTGGGAGGTAGATACGCAGTATTTT
NA TRBJ2-7 TRBD2 TRBV5-1 CASSLVGRTSSYEQYF TGCGCCAGCAGCTTGGTAGGGCGGACTAGCTCCTACGAGCAGTACTTC
NA TRBJ2-5 NA TRBV19 CASSPDPGRQETQYF TGTGCCAGTAGTCCTGACCCCGGGAGACAAGAGACCCAGTACTTC
NA TRBJ1-3 TRBD1 TRBV29-1 CSVTGVRNTIYF TGCAGCGTTACAGGGGTGCGAAACACCATATATTTT
NA TRBJ1-6 NA TRBV28 CASSFGITGSSYNSPLHF TGTGCCAGCAGTTTCGGGATTACAGGGAGCTCCTATAATTCACCCCTCCACTTT
NA TRBJ1-2 TRBD1 TRBV29-1 CSARTGPYGYPF TGCAGCGCCCGGACAGGCCCCTATGGCTACCCCTTC
NA TRBJ2-3 TRBD2 TRBV2 CASKALAGRARDTQYF TGTGCCAGCAAGGCCCTAGCGGGAAGGGCAAGAGATACGCAGTATTTT
NA TRBJ2-1 TRBD1 TRBV28 CASSLTGAGGRQFF TGTGCCAGCAGTTTGACAGGGGCAGGGGGAAGGCAGTTCTTC
NA TRBJ1-5 NA TRBV18 CASSRKEGNQPQHF TGTGCCAGCTCACGGAAGGAGGGCAATCAGCCCCAGCATTTT
few TRBJ1-2 TRBD1 TRBV28 CASSPTGGSSSNGYTF TGTGCCAGCAGCCCGACAGGGGGCTCAAGTTCGAATGGCTACACCTTC
NA TRBJ1-1 NA TRBV29-1 CSVDRLINTEAFF TGCAGCGTGGACAGATTGATAAACACTGAAGCTTTCTTT
NA TRBJ1-3 NA TRBV30 CACHTDRRGNTIYF TGTGCCTGCCACACCGACAGGAGAGGAAACACCATATATTTT
NA TRBJ2-7 TRBD1 TRBV30 CAWTVTGAGSEQYF TGTGCCTGGACCGTCACAGGGGCGGGCTCCGAGCAGTACTTC
few TRBJ1-1 TRBD1 TRBV5-4 CASSVSRDRYTEAFF TGTGCCAGCAGCGTGTCCCGGGACAGGTACACTGAAGCTTTCTTT
NA TRBJ1-6 TRBD1 TRBV4-1 CASSRGGQGVNNSPLHF TGCGCCAGCAGCCGGGGTGGACAGGGGGTGAATAATTCACCCCTCCACTTT
NA TRBJ2-1 TRBD2 TRBV5-1 CASSFGLAGVNEQFF TGCGCCAGCAGCTTCGGACTAGCGGGAGTTAATGAGCAGTTCTTC
once TRBJ2-7 TRBD2 TRBV4-1 CASSQVWGVTSGRAGNEQYF TGCGCCAGCAGCCAAGTCTGGGGAGTAACTAGCGGGAGGGCCGGGAACGAGCAGTACTTC
NA TRBJ2-3 TRBD2 TRBV15 CATSRDQGRASGRRETSTDTQYF TGTGCCACCAGCAGAGATCAAGGAAGGGCTAGCGGGAGGCGGGAGACTAGCACAGATACGCAGTATTTT
few TRBJ1-5 TRBD1 TRBV28 CASGPNRGSNQPQHF TGTGCCAGTGGACCTAACAGGGGAAGCAATCAGCCCCAGCATTTT
NA TRBJ2-7 NA TRBV28 CASSPSPRAREQYF TGTGCCAGCTCCCCGTCACCCAGGGCGAGAGAGCAGTACTTC
few TRBJ2-5 NA TRBV5-5 CASSSGQNQETQYF TGTGCCAGCAGCTCCGGACAGAACCAAGAGACCCAGTACTTC
NA TRBJ1-3 TRBD1 TRBV2 CASCQGVVKGNTIYF TGTGCCAGCTGCCAGGGGGTGGTGAAAGGAAACACCATATATTTT
NA TRBJ2-2 NA TRBV10-2 CASRISSGELFF TGCGCCAGCAGAATTAGCTCCGGGGAGCTGTTTTTT
NA TRBJ2-7 TRBD2 TRBV28 CASSFRTSGRMYEQYF TGTGCCAGCAGTTTCCGGACTAGCGGGAGGATGTACGAGCAGTACTTC
NA TRBJ2-7 NA TRBV6-1 CASSDILRTYEQYF TGTGCCAGCAGTGATATTCTGAGAACCTACGAGCAGTACTTC
NA TRBJ2-5 TRBD2 TRBV2 CASSDSLLAVRTQYF TGTGCCAGCAGTGATTCCCTGCTAGCGGTGAGGACCCAGTACTTC
NA TRBJ1-6 NA TRBV27 CASGLNGDSPLHF TGTGCCAGCGGCCTAAACGGGGATTCACCCCTCCACTTT
NA TRBJ1-4 NA TRBV20-1 CSARRGEKLFF TGCAGTGCTAGAAGGGGCGAAAAACTGTTTTTT